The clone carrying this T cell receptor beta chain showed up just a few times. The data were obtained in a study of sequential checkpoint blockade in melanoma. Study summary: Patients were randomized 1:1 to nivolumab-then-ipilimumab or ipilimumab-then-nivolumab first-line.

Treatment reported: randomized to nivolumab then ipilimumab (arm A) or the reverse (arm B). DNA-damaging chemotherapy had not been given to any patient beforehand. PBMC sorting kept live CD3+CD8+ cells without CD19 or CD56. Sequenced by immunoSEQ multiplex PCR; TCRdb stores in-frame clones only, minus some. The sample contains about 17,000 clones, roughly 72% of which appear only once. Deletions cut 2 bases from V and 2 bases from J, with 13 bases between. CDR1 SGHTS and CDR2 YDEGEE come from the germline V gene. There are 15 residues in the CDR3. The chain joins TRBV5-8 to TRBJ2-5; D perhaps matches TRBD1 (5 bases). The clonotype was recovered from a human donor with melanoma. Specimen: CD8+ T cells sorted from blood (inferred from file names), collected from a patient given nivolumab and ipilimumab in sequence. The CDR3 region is CASSFGRQGQETQYF. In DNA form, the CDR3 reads TGTGCCAGCAGCTTTGGTAGGCAGGGTCAAGAGACCCAGTACTTC.